The table lists the clone carrying this T cell receptor (beta chain) with a count of one. The data were taken from a study of blood T cell repertoires in COVID-19. Per germline, CDR1 SEHNR and CDR2 FQNEAQ (reference sequence). J gave up 3 bases and V 5 bases, and 8 bases lay outside the gene matches. This CDR3 comprises 15 residues. Repertoires were generated with immunoSEQ multiplex PCR, while TCRdb's copy carries only in-frame clones and drops some. Of about 200,000 clones listed, over 70% are singletons. The TCR was taken from a man aged 35 to 55 with acute or convalescent COVID-19. This rearrangement joins TRBV7-9 to TRBJ1-1; 8 bases match TRBD1. Sequenced input: peripheral blood. The CDR3: CASSPWTGRDTEAFF. The CDR3 bases are TGTGCCAGCAGCCCTTGGACAGGGAGGGACACTGAAGCTTTCTTT.